This TCR beta chain was documented in a study of T cell clones after liver transplantation. Thawed unstimulated PBMCs were FACS-sorted by CD3, CD4 and CD8 into two populations. Germline V gene sequence: CDR1 LGHNA, CDR2 YSLEER. This CDR3 region has 17 residues. Trimming cost V 0 bases and J 6 bases, with 18 bases left between them. Assay: immunoSEQ multiplex PCR; the TCRdb copy retains only in-frame clones and omits some. The table includes 75,000 to 85,000 clones, around four fifths detected once. This receptor was identified in a human patient who received a liver transplant. Some T cells here may be from the graft donor. The genes are TRBV4-3 and TRBJ2-4; TRBD2 is a possible D gene (6 bases). The sample in question was CD4+ T cells from blood, obtained at the 22-month timepoint. The CDR3 region has the DNA TGCGCCAGCAGCCAAGATTATGGAGGAGGGTGGGGAAACATTCAGTACTTC. Translating gives CASSQDYGGGWGNIQYF.